These 23 T cell receptor beta chains were all obtained from the same sample, sequenced in a study of T cell responses to AZD1222 COVID-19 vaccine. Clones were read by immunoSEQ multiplex PCR, and TCRdb kept only the in-frame ones, dropping some. Of tens of thousands of clones in the sample, 70% to 90% are singletons; the top ten hold around 5%. The specimen comprised peripheral blood, sampled 28 days after the second AZD1222 dose. The receptor set was obtained from an adult who received the AZD1222 COVID-19 vaccine.

The chain links TRBV19 to TRBJ1-3, with D maybe TRBD1 (5 bases). The CDR3 is 14 amino acids. The germline CDR1 and CDR2 sequences are LNHDA and SQIVND (reference sequence). Trimming took 8 bases from V and 0 from J, leaving 11 bases between them. The DNA of the CDR3 is TGTGCCAGTGTTAGGGGAAGCTCTGGAAACACCATATATTTT. Encoded protein: CASVRGSSGNTIYF.

The chain uses TRBV6-5 and TRBJ1-1, with D perhaps matching TRBD1 (5 bases). The CDR3 consists of 13 residues. Germline V gene data show CDR1 as MNHEY and CDR2 as SVGAGI. The V gene lost 7 bases and the J gene lost 5 bases, with 14 bases spanning the gap. The CDR3 DNA reads TGTGCCAGCAAGGGGCAGTTTGGGACTGAAGCTTTCTTT. Translation: CASKGQFGTEAFF.

This chain uses TRBV5-4 with TRBJ2-5, with D unclear. Germline CDR1 SGHNT, CDR2 YYREEE (reference sequence). The CDR3 contains 15 residues. Trimming took off 6 bases at V and 5 bases at J, with 20 bases between the two ends. CDR3 coding DNA: TGTGCCAGCACCGTGGCCGAGGCGGTTCGGGAGACCCAGTACTTC. Encoded protein: CASTVAEAVRETQYF.

The chain couples TRBV15 to TRBJ2-7; D unresolved. This CDR3 spans 15 amino acids. Germline loops: CDR1 LNHNV, CDR2 YYDKDF (reference sequence). The V gene lost 1 base and the J gene lost 0 bases, with 10 bases spanning the gap. This CDR3 reads CATSRGSDASYEQYF. The CDR3 DNA sequence: TGTGCCACCAGCAGAGGATCGGACGCCTCCTACGAGCAGTACTTC.

This clone was found once. The rearrangement links TRBV5-1 to TRBJ2-2; 8 nucleotides agree with TRBD2. After removal of 0 bases from V and 0 bases from J, the junction contained 1 base not matched to a gene. The CDR3 is 16 amino acids. CDR1 and CDR2 from the germline V gene are SGHRS and YFSETQ. CDR3 in amino acids: CASSLGGGPNTGELFF. CDR3 bases: TGCGCCAGCAGCTTGGGCGGGGGGCCGAACACCGGGGAGCTGTTTTTT.

The V gene is TRBV5-1, the J gene TRBJ2-5, with D perhaps given as TRBD1 or TRBD2 (6 bases each). Germline V lookup: CDR1 SGHRS, CDR2 YFSETQ. The length of the CDR3 is 14 residues. Trimming cost V 1 base and J 4 bases, with 11 bases left between them. CDR3 loop: CASSLPGALETQYF. The CDR3 DNA reads as TGCGCCAGCAGCTTGCCGGGGGCTTTAGAGACCCAGTACTTC. The entire variable domain, with the rest obtained from reference TRBV5-1 and TRBJ2-5, is as follows: KAGVTQTPRYLIKTRGQQVTLSCSPISGHRSVSWYQQTPGQGLQFLFEYFSETQRNKGNFPGRFSGRQFSNSRSEMNVSTLELGDSALYLCASSLPGALETQYFGPGTRLLVL.

The chain has TRBV29-1 and TRBJ1-5; 9 positions agree with TRBD1. This CDR3 spans 13 amino acids. Germline V gene data show CDR1 as SQVTM and CDR2 as ANQGSEA. The trim removed 5 bases at V and 7 bases at J, leaving 6 bases unmatched. The CDR3 DNA reads as TGCAGCGTTACAGGGGGCGGTGGGCAGCCCCAGCATTTT. It codes for CSVTGGGGQPQHF. Based on the CDR3 plus reference TRBV29-1 and TRBJ1-5, the full variable domain is SAVISQKPSRDICQRGTSLTIQCQVDSQVTMMFWYRQQPGQSLTLIATANQGSEATYESGFVIDKFPISRPNLTFSTLTVSNMSPEDSSIYLCSVTGGGGQPQHFGDGTRLSIL.

J is TRBJ1-2 and V is TRBV4-1; D is unresolved. V shed 0 bases and J shed 6 bases, with 11 bases lying between them. The CDR3 length is 14 residues. Germline loops: CDR1 MGHRA, CDR2 YSYEKL. Here the CDR3 DNA reads TGCGCCAGCAGCCAAGATAGGACGGCGGATGGCTACACCTTC. It encodes CASSQDRTADGYTF.

The rearrangement joins TRBV5-6 to TRBJ1-2, with D unclear. Germline loops: CDR1 SGHDT, CDR2 YYEEEE. The CDR3 sequence is 14 residues long. Trimming removed 1 base from V and 1 base from J, with 8 bases in between. CDR3 protein: CASSLYPSNYGYTF. The CDR3 nucleotides read TGTGCCAGCAGCTTGTATCCGAGTAACTATGGCTACACCTTC.

The chain recombines TRBV27 with TRBJ1-1, with TRBD1 matching over 8 bases. Germline CDR1 reads MNHEY; CDR2 reads SMNVEV (reference sequence). The V gene end was trimmed by 4 bases and the J gene end by 7 bases; junction bases not matched to a gene: 8. The CDR3 is made up of 14 amino acids. The CDR3 protein is CASSSAQGGIEAFF. CDR3 DNA: TGTGCCAGCAGTTCCGCACAGGGGGGAATTGAAGCTTTCTTT.

In DNA form, the CDR3 reads TGTGCCAGCAGTGACTCGGCATCCATTAGCACAGATACGCAGTATTTT. Translated, it gives CASSDSASISTDTQYF. This chain links TRBV6-4 with TRBJ2-3; D is undetermined. Deletions cut 0 bases from V and 0 bases from J, with 10 bases between. The CDR3 is 16 amino acids. Germline-derived CDR1 and CDR2 are MRHNA and SNTAGT.

This rearrangement joins TRBV6-1 to TRBJ2-7, with D maybe TRBD2 (6 bases). V lost 1 base, J lost 1 base, and 8 bases lay in between. Germline values: CDR1 MNHNS, CDR2 SASEGT. The CDR3 runs to 14 residues. The CDR3 bases are TGTGCCAGCAGTGAAGGGGGGAGGTCCTACGAGCAGTACTTC. Its protein is CASSEGGRSYEQYF.

The chain uses TRBV7-9 and TRBJ2-7; TRBD2 aligns across 11 bases. CDR3 length: 15 residues. Germline V CDR1 and CDR2: SEHNR, FQNEAQ (reference sequence). Losses at the gene ends were 3 bases for V and 3 bases for J; bases not matched to a gene: 4. The CDR3 is CASSFRTSGFYEQYF. The CDR3 region has the DNA TGTGCCAGCAGCTTCAGGACTAGCGGGTTCTACGAGCAGTACTTC.

V gene TRBV11-2 combines with J gene TRBJ2-1; 10 bases line up with TRBD2. Germline V gives CDR1 SGHAT, CDR2 FQNNGV. This CDR3 has 14 amino acids. V was clipped by 8 bases and J by 7 bases; unmatched bases: 8. The CDR3 reads CASGGQRGGNEQFF. CDR3 bases: TGTGCCAGCGGCGGCCAGCGGGGGGGGAATGAGCAGTTCTTC.

J is TRBJ2-3 and V is TRBV4-2; tentatively, D is TRBD2 (7 bases). V lost 6 bases and J 4 bases, leaving 14 bases between the germline ends. Germline CDR1 and CDR2: LGHNA and YNFKEQ. There are 14 residues in the CDR3. CDR3 nucleotides: TGTGCCAGCAGGGAGGGGGGGCGCCCAGATACGCAGTATTTT. It is translated as CASREGGRPDTQYF.

This rearrangement joins TRBV30 to TRBJ2-5, with no clear D. V was pared by 2 bases and J by 7 bases, with 14 bases between. CDR3 length equals 13 residues. The germline V gene has CDR1 GTSNPN and CDR2 SVGIG (reference sequence). The CDR3 is CAWSIYERGTQYF. CDR3 sequence (DNA): TGTGCCTGGAGTATATACGAGCGAGGGACCCAGTACTTC.

V gene TRBV4-2 combines with J gene TRBJ2-7; maybe TRBD2 (5 bases). The CDR3 contains 14 residues. Germline V gene lookup returns CDR1 LGHNA and CDR2 YNFKEQ. With 0 bases removed from V and 7 bases from J, the gap between germline ends came to 13 bases. In DNA form, the CDR3 reads TGTGCCAGCAGCCAAGAGGAACGGGAAAGGGAGCAGTACTTC. Encoded protein: CASSQEEREREQYF.

This sequence joins TRBV5-1 and TRBJ2-1; 8 bases map to TRBD2. CDR1 SGHRS and CDR2 YFSETQ come from the germline V gene. V trimming: 4 bases; J trimming: 4 bases; junction bases outside the gene matches: 10. CDR3 size: 16 residues. CDR3 in amino acids: CASSPIIGGVYNEQFF. CDR3 in DNA: TGCGCCAGCAGCCCCATTATCGGGGGGGTATACAATGAGCAGTTCTTC.

The V gene is TRBV18, the J gene TRBJ2-1; D is unresolved. This CDR3 comprises 17 residues. Germline V lookup: CDR1 KGHSH, CDR2 LQKENI. The V gene lost 1 base and the J gene lost 4 bases, with 17 bases spanning the gap. CDR3 nucleotide sequence: TGTGCCAGCTCACCACGTGGGCAGCATCGAACTTACAATGAGCAGTTCTTC. Its protein product is CASSPRGQHRTYNEQFF.

The gene calls are TRBV4-1 and TRBJ1-4; D not certain. Between the trimmed V and J ends, which lost 1 base and 7 bases, there was a span of 16 bases. The CDR3 is 16 amino acids. CDR1 is MGHRA and CDR2 is YSYEKL in the germline V gene. CDR3 sequence (DNA): TGCGCCAGCAGCCAAGGGACGCGAGGCGTTGGTGAAAAACTGTTTTTT. As protein: CASSQGTRGVGEKLFF.

The V call is TRBV7-9, the J call TRBJ2-5; D gene uncertain. Germline values: CDR1 SEHNR, CDR2 FQNEAQ (reference sequence). Trimming cost V 0 bases and J 1 base, with 6 bases left between them. The CDR3 is 14 amino acids. CDR3 amino acids: CASSLAGSQETQYF. The CDR3 DNA is TGTGCCAGCAGCTTAGCGGGCAGCCAAGAGACCCAGTACTTC.

The V call is TRBV5-6, the J call TRBJ1-6, with D uncertain. V lost 7 bases to trimming and J lost 6 bases, with 14 bases between them. The CDR3 spans 14 residues. CDR1 and CDR2 from the germline V gene are SGHDT and YYEEEE. The CDR3 spells CASVLRGGNSPLHF. For the CDR3, the DNA is TGTGCCAGCGTCTTACGTGGTGGTAATTCACCCCTCCACTTT.

This clone was detected only once. The genes are TRBV6-5 and TRBJ1-2; 8 nucleotides line up with TRBD1. This CDR3 is built from 14 residues. J lost 7 bases, V lost 0 bases, and 4 bases had no gene match. Germline-derived CDR1 and CDR2 are MNHEY and SVGAGI. In DNA, the CDR3 is TGTGCCAGCAGTTACTCCGGACAGGGCTCTGGCTACACCTTC. This gives the protein CASSYSGQGSGYTF.